One T cell receptor (beta chain) is described in this entry. Its antigen is currently unknown. This specimen comes from a study of cytomegalovirus exposure and HLA in healthy donors. With 60 Vbeta and 13 Jbeta primers, the PCR was carried out. Profiling relied on immunoSEQ multiplex PCR, and the TCRdb table lists in-frame clones only, not all of them. The sample yields roughly 150,000 clones, more than 65% seen once. Germline CDR1 and CDR2: MNHEY and SVGAGI. The CDR3 extends over 13 amino acids. The germline V and J ends were trimmed by 4 bases and 3 bases, with 8 bases remaining between them. Study observations and caveats: When a later analysis compared HLA-associated TCR beta chains with equally common others, the HLA-associated chains turned out to be more clonally expanded and to have lower generation probabilities. The Asian-associated ancestry cluster reportedly had fewer N-insertions than the 666-donor mean in a later analysis.

The study sampled nominally healthy donors, though unrecorded immune exposures were likely. The sequence was obtained from a man aged 18 to 35 in good health and CMV-seropositive. Sample: PBMCs. The chain has TRBV6-5 and TRBJ2-3, with a tentative D call TRBD2 (5 bases). CDR3: CASSSRGTDTQYF. DNA for the CDR3: TGTGCCAGCAGTTCCCGAGGGACAGATACGCAGTATTTT.